These 19 T cell receptor beta chains were sequenced from one sample in a study of T-cell memory formation after mild COVID-19. TCRdb analysed the 5' RACE reads with MiXCR anew, one entry per CDR3 protein. The top ten clones hold around 8.8% of a sample with hundreds of thousands of distinct CDR3 sequences, more than 20% of them seen once. Source material: PBMCs or a T cell subset sorted from them (not recorded which). Receptors originate from an adult woman who had mild COVID-19 (a few samples of this study predate the infection). Cell type and time point are not known.

This chain links TRBV12-3 or TRBV12-4 with TRBJ2-6; D not certain. The CDR3 is 15 amino acids. Trimming took 5 bases from V and 0 from J, leaving 8 bases between them. The CDR3 region is CASSVGLSGANVLTF. The CDR3 DNA follows: TGTGCCAGCAGTGTAGGCCTCTCTGGGGCCAACGTCCTGACTTTC.

The chain links TRBV24-1 to TRBJ2-5; D uncertain. The CDR3 is 14 amino acids. The ends were cut back, 4 bases at V and 0 bases at J, with 8 bases in the middle. The germline V gene encodes CDR1 KGHDR and CDR2 SFDVKD. The CDR3 protein is CATSDLSDQETQYF. The DNA of the CDR3 is TGTGCCACCAGTGACCTCAGTGACCAAGAGACCCAGTACTTC.

The CDR3, as DNA: TGTGCCAGCAGTGGGGTTCCCCTTCGGGGGACAGTGCAAGAGACCCAGTACTTC. Its translation: CASSGVPLRGTVQETQYF. The J gene is TRBJ2-5, the V gene TRBV6-1; the D gene is possibly TRBD1 (7 bases). V was cut by 4 bases and J by 2 bases, with 23 bases left in between. Per germline, CDR1 MNHNS and CDR2 SASEGT. CDR3 length: 18 residues.

This clonotype has ten or more counts. This sequence joins TRBV5-1 and TRBJ2-1, with D unclear. The CDR3 runs to 11 residues. The ends were cut back, 5 bases at V and 6 bases at J, with 6 bases in the middle. Germline V gene sequence: CDR1 SGHRS, CDR2 YFSETQ. The CDR3 DNA follows: TGCGCCAGCAGGCTTACCAATGAGCAGTTCTTC. Translating gives CASRLTNEQFF. Based on the CDR3 plus reference TRBV5-1 and TRBJ2-1, the full variable domain is KAGVTQTPRYLIKTRGQQVTLSCSPISGHRSVSWYQQTPGQGLQFLFEYFSETQRNKGNFPGRFSGRQFSNSRSEMNVSTLELGDSALYLCASRLTNEQFFGPGTRLTVL.

The rearrangement links TRBV4-3 to TRBJ2-3; D might be TRBD1 (6 bases). Trimming cost V 0 bases and J 3 bases, with 13 bases left between them. This CDR3 is 16 amino acids long. Germline V gene data show CDR1 as LGHNA and CDR2 as YSLEER. CDR3 DNA sequence: TGCGCCAGCAGCCAAGATACGGGAAGGGGGACAGATACGCAGTATTTT. Protein product: CASSQDTGRGTDTQYF.

The V gene is TRBV3-1, the J gene TRBJ1-3; tentatively, D is TRBD1 (5 bases). The germline V gene encodes CDR1 LGHDT and CDR2 YNNKEL (reference sequence). There are 16 residues in the CDR3. Trimming shortened V by 4 bases and J by 4 bases, and 17 bases separated the two germline ends. For the CDR3, the DNA is TGTGCCAGCAGCCCTGCCCTGGGGACGGGAGGAAACACCATATATTTT. Protein: CASSPALGTGGNTIYF.

The sample holds a few counts of this clonotype. The rearrangement joins TRBV20-1 to TRBJ2-7; TRBD2 might be the D (5 bases). The CDR3 consists of 14 residues. The V gene's germline CDR1 is DFQATT and CDR2 SNEGSKA (reference sequence). With 3 bases removed from V and 2 bases from J, the gap between germline ends came to 14 bases. The CDR3 nucleotides are TGCAGTGCTAGTCGAGGGAACGGGCCCTACGAGCAGTACTTC. Protein product: CSASRGNGPYEQYF.

The chain employs TRBV7-2 and TRBJ2-3, with unresolved D. CDR3 length: 16 residues. V gave up 4 bases and J gave up 6 bases, with 20 bases separating them. Per the germline V gene, CDR1 is SGHTA and CDR2 is FQGNSA. CDR3 loop: CASSSLAPPRFDTQYF. In DNA, the CDR3 is TGTGCCAGCAGCTCCCTGGCTCCCCCCCGTTTTGATACGCAGTATTTT.

In this sample, this clonotype turned up a few times. The rearrangement uses TRBV11-1 and TRBJ2-1; D might be TRBD1 (6 bases). Germline V CDR1 and CDR2: SGHAT, FQDESV (reference sequence). This CDR3 has 17 residues. The V gene lost 2 bases and the J gene lost 0 bases, with 14 bases spanning the gap. CDR3 nucleotide sequence: TGTGCCAGCAGCTTAATACCGGGACAAATCTCCTACAATGAGCAGTTCTTC. It encodes CASSLIPGQISYNEQFF.

The CDR3 loop reads CASSLPQGPEAFF. The CDR3 DNA reads TGTGCCAGCAGCCTACCTCAGGGGCCTGAAGCTTTCTTT. The V gene is TRBV7-9, the J gene TRBJ1-1; TRBD1 is a possible D gene (6 bases). The V gene's germline CDR1 is SEHNR and CDR2 FQNEAQ (reference sequence). The V end lost 5 bases, the J end lost 6 bases, and 13 bases lay between the germline ends. The CDR3 has 13 residues.

This clonotype showed up just a few times. The V call is TRBV11-2, the J call TRBJ2-1, with 7 bases aligning to TRBD2. Germline V gene lookup returns CDR1 SGHAT and CDR2 FQNNGV. The V and J ends lost 5 bases and 5 bases, in that order; junction bases with no gene match: 9. CDR3 size: 15 residues. The CDR3 DNA reads as TGTGCCAGCAGCCCGGCTAGCGGAAAGAACAATGAGCAGTTCTTC. Its protein product is CASSPASGKNNEQFF.

In its sample, this clonotype was seen a few times. The chain uses TRBV12-3 or TRBV12-4 and TRBJ2-4, with D tentatively TRBD1 (5 bases). V shed 6 bases and J shed 0 bases, with 15 bases lying between them. This CDR3 has 16 amino acids. The CDR3 region has the DNA TGTGCCAGCAGGGGAAGGGGCTCCTTAGCCAAAAACATTCAGTACTTC. This translates into CASRGRGSLAKNIQYF.

This clonotype has only a few counts. The chain recombines TRBV5-1 with TRBJ2-1, with D possibly being TRBD2 (5 bases). V dropped 0 bases and J dropped 7 bases, with 20 bases sitting between them. CDR3 length: 17 amino acids. Germline V lookup: CDR1 SGHRS, CDR2 YFSETQ. The CDR3 nucleotides are TGCGCCAGCAGCTTGGCGGCTAGCTCATCCCCTAGGAATGAGCAGTTCTTC. Translating it yields CASSLAASSSPRNEQFF.

The chain recombines TRBV19 with TRBJ1-5, with D perhaps TRBD1 (6 bases). CDR3 length: 14 residues. Germline loops: CDR1 LNHDA, CDR2 SQIVND (reference sequence). V lost 4 bases, J lost 8 bases, and 15 bases lay in between. CDR3 residues: CASSKGRGLEPQHF. CDR3 nucleotide sequence: TGTGCCAGTAGTAAGGGTCGGGGGCTGGAGCCCCAGCATTTT. The complete variable domain, with remaining parts taken from reference TRBV19 and TRBJ1-5, reads DGGITQSPKYLFRKEGQNVTLSCEQNLNHDAMYWYRQDPGQGLRLIYYSQIVNDFQKGDIAEGYSVSREKKESFPLTVTSAQKNPTAFYLCASSKGRGLEPQHFGDGTRLSIL.

This clonotype was observed a handful of times. V is TRBV5-5 and J is TRBJ1-1, with 8 bases identical to TRBD1. Germline CDR1 SGHKS, CDR2 YYEKEE (reference sequence). This CDR3 region has 15 residues. Trimming cost V 3 bases and J 1 base; bases outside gene matches: 5. As DNA, the CDR3 is TGTGCCAGCAGCTCTCGGACAGGGCCGAACACTGAAGCTTTCTTT. This gives the protein CASSSRTGPNTEAFF.

This chain uses TRBV6-4 with TRBJ2-1; D is uncertain. The V gene lost 0 bases and the J gene lost 10 bases, with 10 bases spanning the gap. Germline V gene data show CDR1 as MRHNA and CDR2 as SNTAGT. This CDR3 comprises 13 residues. CDR3 coding DNA: TGTGCCAGCAGTGACTCGAGATTTCGGGAGCAGTTCTTC. Protein product: CASSDSRFREQFF.

The J gene is TRBJ2-7, the V gene TRBV27; D is perhaps TRBD2 (5 bases). Trimming removed 9 bases at V and 6 bases at J, with 9 bases between. The CDR3 loop spans 10 amino acids. Per germline, CDR1 MNHEY and CDR2 SMNVEV (reference sequence). The CDR3 DNA follows: TGTGCCAGGTGGGAGTGCGAGCAGTACTTC. Its translation: CARWECEQYF.

This clonotype has just a few counts. The chain links TRBV20-1 to TRBJ2-2; tentative D call: TRBD1 (6 bases). V was clipped by 1 base and J by 1 base, with 13 bases between them. The CDR3 sequence is 16 residues long. CDR1 is DFQATT and CDR2 is SNEGSKA in the germline V gene (reference sequence). Here the CDR3 DNA reads TGCAGTGCTAGAGTCAGCGGACAGTTGAACACCGGGGAGCTGTTTTTT. Translation gives CSARVSGQLNTGELFF.

V is TRBV4-2 and J is TRBJ2-7; TRBD2 matches at 11 bases. Germline V gene sequence: CDR1 LGHNA, CDR2 YNFKEQ. Unmatched junction bases numbered 2, after V lost 4 bases and J lost 3 bases. The CDR3 has 14 amino acids. The CDR3 DNA reads as TGTGCCAGCAGCCGACTAGCGGGGAGCTACGAGCAGTACTTC. Its translation is CASSRLAGSYEQYF.